Each of the 5 T cell receptor beta chains below was sequenced from the same sample in a study of OX40 agonist ivuxolimab in advanced cancers. Data came from immunoSEQ multiplex PCR; TCRdb stores just in-frame clones and leaves some out. The sample has tens of thousands of clones, about 85% seen once. The specimen was CD4+ or CD8+ T cells sorted from blood, collected in a trial of the OX40 agonist ivuxolimab. The source is an adult with an advanced solid tumor such as melanoma, head and neck, liver or kidney cancer.

The chain recombines TRBV11-2 with TRBJ1-1; the D gene is possibly TRBD1 (5 bases). The CDR3 is 14 amino acids. The ends were cut back, 4 bases at V and 9 bases at J, with 18 bases in the middle. Germline lookup yields CDR1 SGHAT and CDR2 FQNNGV. The CDR3 here is CASSSHRTQDKAFF. The CDR3, as DNA: TGTGCCAGCAGCTCCCACCGGACACAGGACAAAGCTTTCTTT. The whole variable domain, remainder taken from reference TRBV11-2 and TRBJ1-1, is EAGVAQSPRYKIIEKRQSVAFWCNPISGHATLYWYQQILGQGPKLLIQFQNNGVVDDSQLPKDRFSAERLKGVDSTLKIQPAKLEDSAVYLCASSSHRTQDKAFFGQGTRLTVV.

This sequence joins TRBV5-4 and TRBJ2-2; 12 positions agree with TRBD2. From germline, CDR1 is SGHNT and CDR2 YYREEE (reference sequence). After removal of 5 bases from V and 5 bases from J, the junction contained 10 bases not matched to a gene. The CDR3 has 17 amino acids. CDR3 residues: CASSYGLAGTGTGELFF. The CDR3 nucleotides are TGTGCCAGCAGTTACGGACTAGCGGGGACGGGGACCGGGGAGCTGTTTTTT.

The J gene is TRBJ1-3, the V gene TRBV7-2, with TRBD1 matching over 7 bases. The CDR3 is 15 residues long. Germline V CDR1 and CDR2: SGHTA, FQGNSA. The V segment lost 3 bases and the J segment 2 bases; nucleotides outside the gene matches: 4. This chain's CDR3 is CASSLQDRAGNTIYF. DNA for the CDR3: TGTGCCAGCAGCTTGCAAGACAGGGCTGGAAACACCATATATTTT.

V usage is TRBV7-9 and J usage is TRBJ2-3; TRBD1 might be the D (5 bases). This CDR3 region has 13 residues. V was clipped by 6 bases and J by 5 bases, with 12 bases between them. From germline, CDR1 is SEHNR and CDR2 FQNEAQ (reference sequence). The CDR3 spells CASSYIQGDTQYF. In DNA form, the CDR3 reads TGTGCCAGCAGTTACATCCAGGGAGATACGCAGTATTTT.

The chain has TRBV5-5 and TRBJ1-5, with TRBD1 identical over 8 bases. Losses at the gene ends were 2 bases for V and 6 bases for J; bases not matched to a gene: 10. The germline V gene has CDR1 SGHKS and CDR2 YYEKEE (reference sequence). The CDR3 runs to 16 residues. The CDR3 DNA is TGTGCCAGCAGCTTATTTCAGGGGGCGCAGGGTCAGCCCCAGCATTTT. It is translated as CASSLFQGAQGQPQHF.